Shown below are 30 T cell receptor beta chains from a single sample sequenced in a study of blood T cell repertoires in COVID-19. Profiled with immunoSEQ multiplex PCR; TCRdb holds only in-frame clones, not every one. The data show 60,000 or so clones, with over 60% seen just once and approximately 20% held by the top ten. Material for sequencing was peripheral blood. The receptors stem from a man younger than 45 with COVID-19, enrolled during active disease.

A few counts support this clone. The chain joins TRBV5-6 to TRBJ1-2; 9 bases are a match to TRBD1. V lost 1 base, J lost 1 base, and 5 bases stayed unmatched. The CDR3 spans 16 residues. In germline, CDR1 is SGHDT, CDR2 YYEEEE. The CDR3 sequence is CASSLSRQGGNYGYTF. The CDR3 coding sequence is TGTGCCAGCAGCTTGTCGAGACAGGGGGGTAACTATGGCTACACCTTC. The full variable domain, its missing parts supplied by reference TRBV5-6 and TRBJ1-2, is DAGVTQSPTHLIKTRGQQVTLRCSPKSGHDTVSWYQQALGQGPQFIFQYYEEEERQRGNFPDRFSGHQFPNYSSELNVNALLLGDSALYLCASSLSRQGGNYGYTFGSGTRLTVV.

The chain is built from TRBV19 and TRBJ1-5; 10 bases map to TRBD1. J gave up 5 bases and V 4 bases, and 14 bases lay outside the gene matches. The germline CDR1 and CDR2 sequences are LNHDA and SQIVND (reference sequence). CDR3 length: 18 residues. CDR3 nucleotides: TGTGCCAGTAGTAGGCGGGACAGGGGAACGGCTATCGATCAGCCCCAGCATTTT. Protein: CASSRRDRGTAIDQPQHF.

The rearrangement uses TRBV4-1 and TRBJ1-4; 9 bases are shared with TRBD1. Per the germline V gene, CDR1 is MGHRA and CDR2 is YSYEKL. V lost 4 bases to trimming and J lost 8 bases; unmatched junction nucleotides: 14. The length of the CDR3 is 17 residues. CDR3 coding DNA: TGCGCCAGCAGCCTCTCCTTTGATGGGACAGGGAACGAAAAACTGTTTTTT. Its protein is CASSLSFDGTGNEKLFF.

The chain is built from TRBV5-1 and TRBJ2-5, with 7 positions matching TRBD1. This CDR3 region has 15 residues. Germline lookup yields CDR1 SGHRS and CDR2 YFSETQ. The V and J ends lost 2 bases and 2 bases, in that order; junction bases with no gene match: 6. Written as DNA, the CDR3 is TGCGCCAGCAGCTTTAGGGGGCTTATACAAGAGACCCAGTACTTC. It translates to CASSFRGLIQETQYF.

This clone is a singleton in its sample. The chain has TRBV11-3 and TRBJ2-2; possibly TRBD2 for D (5 bases). Germline CDR1 SGHNT, CDR2 YENEEA. With 6 bases removed from V and 4 bases from J, the gap between germline ends came to 18 bases. CDR3 length equals 16 residues. This chain's CDR3 is CASSMKRGSLTGELFF. For the CDR3, the DNA is TGTGCCAGCAGTATGAAACGGGGTTCCCTCACCGGGGAGCTGTTTTTT. Looking up the rest from reference TRBV11-3 and TRBJ2-2 gives the full variable domain: EAGVVQSPRYKIIEKKQPVAFWCNPISGHNTLYWYLQNLGQGPELLIRYENEEAVDDSQLPKDRFSAERLKGVDSTLKIQPAELGDSAVYLCASSMKRGSLTGELFFGEGSRLTVL.

The chain recombines TRBV12-5 with TRBJ2-1; perhaps TRBD2 as D (6 bases). The CDR3 runs 13 residues. CDR1 and CDR2 (germline): LGHNT, FRNRAP. Trimming removed 5 bases from V and 10 bases from J, with 15 bases in between. The CDR3 spells CASGRDGSGEQFF. The CDR3 nucleotides are TGTGCTAGTGGTCGTGACGGGAGTGGCGAGCAGTTCTTC.

This rearrangement joins TRBV18 to TRBJ2-1, with 13 bases fitting TRBD2. Trimming took 0 bases from V and 8 from J; bases not matched to a gene: 16. From germline, CDR1 is KGHSH and CDR2 LQKENI. This CDR3 is built from 20 residues. CDR3 nucleotides: TGTGCCAGCTCACCACCGATAAGGAGGCTACTAGCGGGAGGGGTCTATGAGCAGTTCTTC. Its translation is CASSPPIRRLLAGGVYEQFF.

V and J are TRBV7-2 and TRBJ2-7; 7 bases map to TRBD2. Trimming at V came to 3 bases and at J to 6 bases, leaving 8 bases not matched to a gene. The length of the CDR3 is 14 residues. The germline gives CDR1 SGHTA, CDR2 FQGNSA. The CDR3 coding sequence is TGTGCCAGCAGCTTCGTGACGGGGGGTTCCGAGCAGTACTTC. It encodes CASSFVTGGSEQYF.

The V call is TRBV11-3, the J call TRBJ2-1; TRBD1 matches 9 bases. CDR3 length equals 16 residues. The trim removed 1 base at V and 7 bases at J, leaving 8 bases unmatched. CDR1 is SGHNT and CDR2 is YENEEA in the germline V gene. The CDR3 sequence: CASSLGAGTGMNEQFF. CDR3 coding DNA: TGTGCCAGCAGCTTAGGGGCCGGGACAGGGATGAATGAGCAGTTCTTC.

This chain links TRBV15 with TRBJ2-6; a possible D gene is TRBD1 (5 bases). Germline CDR1 reads LNHNV; CDR2 reads YYDKDF (reference sequence). CDR3 length: 16 amino acids. V lost 0 bases to trimming and J lost 2 bases, with 8 bases between them. CDR3 DNA sequence: TGTGCCACCAGCAGAGATGTAGGGGCTGGGGCCAACGTCCTGACTTTC. Protein product: CATSRDVGAGANVLTF.

The chain has TRBV5-6 and TRBJ2-5; the D gene is possibly TRBD2 (6 bases). The CDR3 has 16 amino acids. The V and J ends lost 4 bases and 1 base respectively, with 17 bases between them. CDR1 SGHDT and CDR2 YYEEEE come from the germline V gene. CDR3 protein: CASSLGAGPSQETQYF. CDR3 bases: TGTGCCAGCAGCCTGGGTGCGGGACCCTCCCAAGAGACCCAGTACTTC. The full variable domain, completed using reference TRBV5-6 and TRBJ2-5, is DAGVTQSPTHLIKTRGQQVTLRCSPKSGHDTVSWYQQALGQGPQFIFQYYEEEERQRGNFPDRFSGHQFPNYSSELNVNALLLGDSALYLCASSLGAGPSQETQYFGPGTRLLVL.

This clone came up a few times. This sequence joins TRBV28 and TRBJ2-3; possibly TRBD2 for D (6 bases). In germline, CDR1 is MDHEN, CDR2 SYDVKM. V was clipped by 3 bases and J by 4 bases, with 17 bases between them. The length of the CDR3 is 16 residues. CDR3 in amino acids: CASSFPTRQASDTQYF. The CDR3 region has the DNA TGTGCCAGCAGTTTCCCGACTAGGCAGGCGTCAGATACGCAGTATTTT.

V is TRBV7-2 and J is TRBJ2-7; unclear D gene. In germline, CDR1 is SGHTA, CDR2 FQGNSA. This CDR3 spans 14 amino acids. Trimming took 2 bases from V and 0 from J, leaving 8 bases between them. CDR3 nucleotide sequence: TGTGCCAGCAGCTTATTGGCTAGCTCCTACGAGCAGTACTTC. Translated, it gives CASSLLASSYEQYF.

This chain connects TRBV7-2 to TRBJ1-6; D gene unclear. The germline CDR1 and CDR2 sequences are SGHTA and FQGNSA. CDR3 length: 17 residues. Trimming left V 2 bases short and J 0 bases short, with 11 bases between. The CDR3 reads CASSLPSLSSYNSPLHF. The CDR3 DNA sequence: TGTGCCAGCAGCTTACCTTCCCTGAGCTCCTATAATTCACCCCTCCACTTT. The variable domain in full, with the rest retrieved from reference TRBV7-2 and TRBJ1-6, is GAGVSQSPSNKVTEKGKDVELRCDPISGHTALYWYRQSLGQGLEFLIYFQGNSAPDKSGLPSDRFSAERTGGSVSTLTIQRTQQEDSAVYLCASSLPSLSSYNSPLHFGNGTRLTVT.

The chain uses TRBV6-1 and TRBJ2-3; D is perhaps TRBD1 (5 bases). The CDR3 sequence is 16 residues long. Trimming cost V 0 bases and J 2 bases, with 12 bases left between them. Germline CDR1 is MNHNS and CDR2 is SASEGT. Here the CDR3 DNA reads TGTGCCAGCAGTGAAGCGCTTAGGGGTTACACAGATACGCAGTATTTT. This encodes CASSEALRGYTDTQYF.

This chain joins TRBV28 and TRBJ1-5; a weak D match, TRBD1 (5 bases). The germline V gene has CDR1 MDHEN and CDR2 SYDVKM. The CDR3 runs to 16 residues. V lost 3 bases and J 4 bases, leaving 16 bases between the germline ends. The CDR3, as DNA: TGTGCCAGCAGTTTCGGAAAGGGGCTTCAGAATCAGCCCCAGCATTTT. Translating it yields CASSFGKGLQNQPQHF. The complete variable domain, with remaining parts taken from reference TRBV28 and TRBJ1-5, reads DVKVTQSSRYLVKRTGEKVFLECVQDMDHENMFWYRQDPGLGLRLIYFSYDVKMKEKGDIPEGYSVSREKKERFSLILESASTNQTSMYLCASSFGKGLQNQPQHFGDGTRLSIL.

V usage is TRBV18 and J usage is TRBJ1-3; a weak D match, TRBD1 (5 bases). The germline V and J ends were trimmed by 5 bases and 2 bases, with 19 bases remaining between them. The CDR3 totals 17 residues. Germline CDR1 and CDR2: KGHSH and LQKENI. CDR3 DNA sequence: TGTGCCAGCTCAGCAACCCCCGGGTTGGGGCCTGGAAACACCATATATTTT. Translating it yields CASSATPGLGPGNTIYF.

The rearrangement uses TRBV11-3 and TRBJ1-6; D remains ambiguous. Per germline, CDR1 SGHNT and CDR2 YENEEA. V gave up 1 base and J gave up 10 bases, with 8 bases separating them. The CDR3 extends over 13 amino acids. The CDR3: CASSLGEWSPLHF. CDR3 nucleotide sequence: TGTGCCAGCAGCTTAGGGGAGTGGTCACCCCTCCACTTT.

This chain links TRBV21-1 with TRBJ1-5; TRBD1 is the table's D call and was not checked against the DNA. TRBV21-1 is a known pseudogene. The length of the CDR3 is 19 residues. CDR3 loop: CASSAQGVASHTAYQPQHF. Written as DNA, the CDR3 is TGTGCCAGCAGCGCTCAGGGGGTGGCTAGCCACACCGCTTATCAGCCCCAGCATTTT.

The chain carries TRBV29-1 and TRBJ1-1, with 8 positions matching TRBD1. Trimming took 7 bases from V and 3 from J; bases not matched to a gene: 7. The CDR3 spans 13 residues. The germline CDR1 and CDR2 sequences are SQVTM and ANQGSEA. CDR3 DNA sequence: TGCAGCGACTTAGGACAGGGTTACACTGAAGCTTTCTTT. It yields the protein CSDLGQGYTEAFF.

This chain joins TRBV4-1 and TRBJ2-3; possibly TRBD1 for D (5 bases). This CDR3 spans 16 amino acids. Germline values: CDR1 MGHRA, CDR2 YSYEKL. Trimming took 0 bases from V and 0 from J, leaving 10 bases between them. Here the CDR3 reads CASSQERGSSTDTQYF. The DNA for the CDR3 is TGCGCCAGCAGCCAAGAAAGGGGTTCCAGCACAGATACGCAGTATTTT.

The V gene is TRBV6-2 or TRBV6-3, the J gene TRBJ2-5; a possible D gene is TRBD2 (6 bases). CDR3 length: 14 amino acids. Trimming shortened V by 2 bases and J by 5 bases, and 12 bases separated the two germline ends. The V gene's germline CDR1 is MNHEY and CDR2 SVGEGT. The CDR3 sequence is CASSYVGGHETQYF. The CDR3 nucleotides read TGTGCCAGCAGTTACGTGGGGGGTCATGAGACCCAGTACTTC.

In this sample, this clone turned up a few times. The chain links TRBV7-2 to TRBJ1-5; D uncertain. Germline lookup yields CDR1 SGHTA and CDR2 FQGNSA. The CDR3 covers 15 residues. The V gene lost 2 bases and the J gene lost 5 bases, with 13 bases spanning the gap. Written as DNA, the CDR3 is TGTGCCAGCAGCTTACAGACGACTACAGATCAGCCCCAGCATTTT. This sequence encodes CASSLQTTTDQPQHF.

The chain has TRBV11-2 and TRBJ2-7, with D tentatively TRBD1 (5 bases). Germline V CDR1 and CDR2: SGHAT, FQNNGV. The CDR3 has 14 residues. Trimming pared 4 bases from V and 4 bases from J, leaving 14 bases between. The DNA of the CDR3 is TGTGCCAGCAGCTCACACCAGGGTAGATACGAGCAGTACTTC. This codes for CASSSHQGRYEQYF.

The rearrangement joins TRBV7-9 to TRBJ1-2; TRBD1 agrees at 9 bases. Trimming took 3 bases from V and 4 from J; bases not matched to a gene: 6. The CDR3 has 15 amino acids. Germline V gene sequence: CDR1 SEHNR, CDR2 FQNEAQ (reference sequence). DNA for the CDR3: TGTGCCAGCAGCTTGGCCGGGACAGGGACCTATGGCTACACCTTC. It specifies CASSLAGTGTYGYTF.

CDR3 nucleotide sequence: TGTGCCTGGAGTGTGGCTAGCGGGCGCTACGAGCAGTACTTC. The encoded protein is CAWSVASGRYEQYF. This chain uses TRBV30 with TRBJ2-7, with 8 nucleotides matching TRBD2. Germline CDR1 GTSNPN, CDR2 SVGIG (reference sequence). With V trimmed by 0 bases and J by 3 bases, 4 bases remained unmatched. This CDR3 contains 14 residues.

This sequence joins TRBV6-6 and TRBJ1-1; unclear D gene. The CDR3 has 13 amino acids. Trimming pared 7 bases from V and 6 bases from J, leaving 15 bases between. Germline V CDR1 and CDR2: MNHNY, SVGAGI (reference sequence). The CDR3 sequence: CASTYPGEPEAFF. CDR3 DNA: TGTGCCAGCACCTACCCTGGGGAGCCTGAAGCTTTCTTT.

There are a few counts of this clone. The chain couples TRBV7-2 to TRBJ2-1; D is perhaps TRBD1 (6 bases). The V and J ends lost 4 bases and 6 bases respectively, with 25 bases between them. Looked up from germline, CDR1 is SGHTA and CDR2 is FQGNSA. The CDR3 covers 18 residues. CDR3 sequence reads: CASSSSSSRNTGLNEQFF. The CDR3 nucleotides read TGTGCCAGCAGCTCCTCCTCCTCCCGTAATACAGGGCTCAATGAGCAGTTCTTC.

V is TRBV5-1 and J is TRBJ1-1; D is perhaps TRBD1 (5 bases). The CDR3 has 14 residues. V lost 4 bases and J 4 bases, leaving 14 bases between the germline ends. The germline V gene has CDR1 SGHRS and CDR2 YFSETQ. CDR3 coding DNA: TGCGCCAGCAGCCGGAGTGGAAGGGGCACTGAAGCTTTCTTT. Its translation: CASSRSGRGTEAFF.

The rearrangement links TRBV3-1 (or the pseudogene TRBV3-2) to TRBJ2-3; 7 bases fit TRBD2. This CDR3 contains 12 residues. Trimming at V came to 3 bases and at J to 9 bases, leaving 3 bases not matched to a gene. The germline V gene has CDR1 LGHDT and CDR2 YNNKEL (reference sequence). The CDR3 here is CASSHGGGTQYF. In nucleotides, the CDR3 is TGTGCCAGCAGCCACGGGGGAGGGACGCAGTATTTT.